Listed below are T cell receptor beta chains from one sample, sequenced in a study of cytomegalovirus exposure and HLA in healthy donors. Profiling relied on immunoSEQ multiplex PCR, and the TCRdb table lists in-frame clones only, not all of them. The sample comprises around 130,000 clones, more than 80% of which are singletons, and 5.5% to 7% rests with the top ten. The sequencing sample was made of PBMCs. These receptors were taken from a woman in her thirties or forties in good health and CMV-seropositive. Both conserved end residues are part of each CDR3. D genes are given only for firm matches. Clone size is shown for a subset of rows, as once, few, many or a class of expanded clone.

-,TRBJ1-5,-,TRBV5-1,TGCGCCAGCAGCTTGGACTTGGGCCGCGATCAGCCCCAGCATTTT,CASSLDLGRDQPQHF
TRBD1,TRBJ2-4,-,TRBV29-1,TGCAGCGTTGTGCTCCTGCGGACAGGGAAAAACATTCAGTACTTC,CSVVLLRTGKNIQYF
TRBD2,TRBJ2-5,-,TRBV28,TGTGCCAGCAGTACCTATAGCGGGGGGGCGGGGACCCAGTACTTC,CASSTYSGGAGTQYF
TRBD1,TRBJ1-5,-,TRBV28,TGTGCCAGCAGTTTGGACAGGGGAGTCAATCAGCCCCAGCATTTT,CASSLDRGVNQPQHF
TRBD1,TRBJ2-5,-,TRBV30,TGTGCCTGGAGTACCCCTATGGACAGGGGAGAGACCCAGTACTTC,CAWSTPMDRGETQYF
-,TRBJ2-5,-,TRBV7-3,TGTGCCAGCAGCTTAGCAGGGGAAGGGACCCAGTACTTC,CASSLAGEGTQYF
TRBD1,TRBJ2-7,once,TRBV7-9,TGTTCCAGCAGCGCGGGGGACATACAGGGGGCAAAGCAGTACTTC,CSSSAGDIQGAKQYF
-,TRBJ1-3,-,TRBV9,TGTGCCAGCGGCACGCCTGGCTCTGGAAACACCATATATTTT,CASGTPGSGNTIYF
TRBD2,TRBJ2-7,-,TRBV13,TGTGCCAGCAGCTTAACCGGGACTAGCGTCTACGAGCAGTACTTC,CASSLTGTSVYEQYF
TRBD1,TRBJ2-3,-,TRBV7-3,TGTGCCAGCAGCTTTATCCCAGGGACAGGGACAGATACGCAGTATTTT,CASSFIPGTGTDTQYF
-,TRBJ2-1,once,TRBV7-3,TGTGCCAGCAGCTTATTGGTGGACTTCCGCTACAATGAGCAGTTCTTC,CASSLLVDFRYNEQFF
TRBD1,TRBJ2-7,-,TRBV9,TGTGCCAGCAGCGCTTTCCAGGGGGCAGGAGGCGAGCAGTACTTC,CASSAFQGAGGEQYF
-,TRBJ1-5,-,TRBV19,TGTGCCAGTACCAGGAGGCAGGTTGATCAGCCCCAGCATTTT,CASTRRQVDQPQHF
TRBD2,TRBJ2-7,-,TRBV5-1,TGCGCCAGCAGCCAGGGAGGGTCCTACGAGCAGTACTTC,CASSQGGSYEQYF
-,TRBJ1-5,-,TRBV6-5,TGTGCCAGCAGTTACTCGAGAGCGAATCAGCCCCAGCATTTT,CASSYSRANQPQHF
-,TRBJ2-7,-,TRBV7-2,TGTGCCAGCAGCTTAGATGCTAGCGCCTACGAGCAGTACTTC,CASSLDASAYEQYF
-,TRBJ2-7,-,TRBV15,TGTGCCACCAGCAGAGATAGGCAGGGCCCCTACGAGCAGTACTTC,CATSRDRQGPYEQYF
-,TRBJ2-2,-,TRBV2,TGTGCCAGCAGTGAAGGCGGGGCGAACACCGGGGAGCTGTTTTTT,CASSEGGANTGELFF
-,TRBJ1-2,-,TRBV13,TGTGCCAGCAGCCCAAGGGGTGGGGGGGCCTCCGTCTATGGCTACACCTTC,CASSPRGGGASVYGYTF
TRBD2,TRBJ2-1,-,TRBV5-1,TGCGCCAGCAGCTTGAAGGCTAGCGGGGACAATGAGCAGTTCTTC,CASSLKASGDNEQFF
TRBD2,TRBJ2-5,-,TRBV14,TGTGCCAGCAGCCAATCTGAGGGGAGGGGTAAGGAAGAGACCCAGTACTTC,CASSQSEGRGKEETQYF
TRBD1,TRBJ2-7,-,TRBV4-1,TGCGCCAGCAGCCAAGGAGGACAGGGGGGAGTTTCCTACGAGCAGTACTTC,CASSQGGQGGVSYEQYF
TRBD1,TRBJ2-1,-,TRBV7-9,TGTGCCAGCAGCTCCACAGGGGGCCCTGAGCAGTTCTTC,CASSSTGGPEQFF
-,TRBJ1-1,-,TRBV7-9,TGTGCCAGCAGCTTCCAGATGAACACTGAAGCTTTCTTT,CASSFQMNTEAFF
-,TRBJ2-1,once,TRBV5-1,TGCGCCAGCAGCTTGGACAGGGTTAGTGAGCAGTTCTTC,CASSLDRVSEQFF
TRBD1,TRBJ1-2,-,TRBV7-9,TGTGCCAGCAGCCGACTGGGGACAGGGACTTACTATGGCTACACCTTC,CASSRLGTGTYYGYTF
-,TRBJ2-1,-,TRBV19,TGTGCCAGTAGTATAATGGCGGGTAGCTCCTACAATGAGCAGTTCTTC,CASSIMAGSSYNEQFF
TRBD1,TRBJ2-5,-,TRBV9,TGTGCCAGCAGCGTAACAGGGGTGGTGTATGAGACCCAGTACTTC,CASSVTGVVYETQYF
TRBD1,TRBJ1-3,-,TRBV5-1,TGCGCCAGCAGTCAACAGGGGGCCCTTGGAAACACCATATATTTT,CASSQQGALGNTIYF
-,TRBJ2-7,-,TRBV10-3,TGTGCTTATCGCCGGGACTCGACCTACGAGCAGTACTTC,CAYRRDSTYEQYF
TRBD1,TRBJ2-7,-,TRBV19,TGTGCCAGTAGTCCGGGACAGGTGCACGAGCAGTACTTC,CASSPGQVHEQYF
-,TRBJ2-2,-,TRBV6-6,TGTGCCAGCACCCCGGACCGACGGGGCGGGGAGCTGTTTTTT,CASTPDRRGGELFF
TRBD2,TRBJ2-7,-,TRBV14,TGTGCCAGCAGCCAAGGGCGACTAGCGGGAGGGACTGAGCAGTACTTC,CASSQGRLAGGTEQYF
TRBD1,TRBJ1-1,-,TRBV5-1,TGCGCCAGCAGCTCCGGGGCAGGGGGTTTTTTGACTGAAGCTTTCTTT,CASSSGAGGFLTEAFF
-,TRBJ2-1,-,TRBV6-5,TGTGCCAGCAGTTCCATCGCGGTTGGTGAGCAGTTCTTC,CASSSIAVGEQFF
-,TRBJ2-1,few,TRBV12-2,TGTGCAAGTCGCTTATGCACAGGGCGAGGATACAATGAGCAGTTCTTC,CASRLCTGRGYNEQFF
TRBD1,TRBJ1-6,-,TRBV5-1,TGCGCCAGCAGCCTACGGGACAGCGCGCCTAATTCACCCCTCCACTTT,CASSLRDSAPNSPLHF
TRBD1,TRBJ2-7,-,TRBV5-4,TGTGCCAGCAGCGCGCCGGACAGGAAGGTCTCCTACGAGCAGTACTTC,CASSAPDRKVSYEQYF
TRBD1,TRBJ2-2,-,TRBV23-1,TGCGCCAGCTGTACAGGGGGCAGGCTGTTTTTT,CASCTGGRLFF
TRBD1,TRBJ2-1,-,TRBV6-5,TGTGCCAGCAGTTACGGGACAGGGCAATACAATGAGCAGTTCTTC,CASSYGTGQYNEQFF
TRBD1,TRBJ1-2,-,TRBV30,TGTGCCTGGAGTCAGGGACAGGGGTATAACTATGGCTACACCTTC,CAWSQGQGYNYGYTF
-,TRBJ1-3,-,TRBV5-1,TGCGCCAGCAGCCTGACAAGTGACTCTGGAAACACCATATATTTT,CASSLTSDSGNTIYF
-,TRBJ1-5,-,TRBV7-9,TGTGCCAGCAGCTTAGACGGGGGGAACAATCAGCCCCAGCATTTT,CASSLDGGNNQPQHF
TRBD2,TRBJ2-7,-,TRBV27,TGTGCCAGCAGTCATATGGGACTAGCGGATTACGAGCAGTACTTC,CASSHMGLADYEQYF
TRBD2,TRBJ2-1,-,TRBV10-3,TGTGCCATCAGTGAGTCGACTCTAGCGGGACCTATCTACAATGAGCAGTTCTTC,CAISESTLAGPIYNEQFF
TRBD1,TRBJ2-3,-,TRBV19,TGTGCCAGTAGTATGGGGCGCGGCAGGGGGACAGATACGCAGTATTTT,CASSMGRGRGTDTQYF
TRBD2,TRBJ2-1,-,TRBV7-2,TGTGCCAGCAGCTCCGATATAGCGGGAGTATGGGATGAGCAGTTCTTC,CASSSDIAGVWDEQFF
-,TRBJ2-7,few,TRBV6-6,TGTGCCAGCAGGTCGTCGAGCTCCTACGAGCAGTACTTC,CASRSSSSYEQYF
TRBD2,TRBJ2-3,-,TRBV7-3,TGTGCCAGCAGCGCGACGACTAGCGGGGGCACCACAGATACGCAGTATTTT,CASSATTSGGTTDTQYF